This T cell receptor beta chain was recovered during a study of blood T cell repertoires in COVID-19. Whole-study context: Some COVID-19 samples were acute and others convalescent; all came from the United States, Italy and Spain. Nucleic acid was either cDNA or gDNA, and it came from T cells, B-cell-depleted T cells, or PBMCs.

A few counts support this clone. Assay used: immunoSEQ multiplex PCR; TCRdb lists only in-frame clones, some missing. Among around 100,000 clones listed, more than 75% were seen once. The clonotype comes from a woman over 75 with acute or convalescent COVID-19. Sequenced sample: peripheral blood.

Written as DNA, the CDR3 is TGTGCCTGGGAACGCGGGACAGCCCTTGCGGACGAGCAGTACTTC. Its protein is CAWERGTALADEQYF. The V call is TRBV30, the J call TRBJ2-7, with a weak D call TRBD1 (7 bases). In germline, CDR1 is GTSNPN, CDR2 SVGIG (reference sequence). The CDR3 contains 15 residues. V lost 5 bases to trimming and J lost 5 bases, with 22 bases between them.